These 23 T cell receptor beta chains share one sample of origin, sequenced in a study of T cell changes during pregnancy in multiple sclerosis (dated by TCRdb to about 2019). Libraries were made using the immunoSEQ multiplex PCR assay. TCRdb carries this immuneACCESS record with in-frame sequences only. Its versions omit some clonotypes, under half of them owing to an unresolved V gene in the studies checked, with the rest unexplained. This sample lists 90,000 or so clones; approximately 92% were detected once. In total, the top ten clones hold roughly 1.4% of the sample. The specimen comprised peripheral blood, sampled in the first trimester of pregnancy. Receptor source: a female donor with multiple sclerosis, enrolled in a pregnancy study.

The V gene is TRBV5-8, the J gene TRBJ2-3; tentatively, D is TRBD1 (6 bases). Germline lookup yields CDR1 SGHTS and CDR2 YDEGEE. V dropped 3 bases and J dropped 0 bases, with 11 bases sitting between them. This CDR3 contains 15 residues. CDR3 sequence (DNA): TGTGCCAGCAGCTACAGGGAAAGCAGCACAGATACGCAGTATTTT. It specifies CASSYRESSTDTQYF.

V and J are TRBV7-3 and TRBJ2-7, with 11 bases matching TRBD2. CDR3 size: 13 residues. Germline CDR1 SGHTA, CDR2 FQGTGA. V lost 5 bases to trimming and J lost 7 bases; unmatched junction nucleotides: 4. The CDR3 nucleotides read TGTGCCAGCAGCAGACTAGCGGGAAATGAGCAGTACTTC. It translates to CASSRLAGNEQYF.

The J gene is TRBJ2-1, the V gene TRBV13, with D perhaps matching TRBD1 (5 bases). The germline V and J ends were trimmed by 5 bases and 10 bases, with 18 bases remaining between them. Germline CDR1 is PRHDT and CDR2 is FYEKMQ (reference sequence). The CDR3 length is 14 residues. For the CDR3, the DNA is TGTGCCAGCAGCCAACCCCGTGGGGCCGGCGAGCAGTTCTTC. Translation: CASSQPRGAGEQFF.

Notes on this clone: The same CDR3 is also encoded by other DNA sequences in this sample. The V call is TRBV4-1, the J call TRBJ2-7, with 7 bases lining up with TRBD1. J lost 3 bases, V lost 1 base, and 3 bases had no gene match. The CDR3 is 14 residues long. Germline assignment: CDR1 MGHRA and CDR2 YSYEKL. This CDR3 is CASSQGTGDYEQYF. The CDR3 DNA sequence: TGCGCCAGCAGCCAAGGAACAGGGGACTACGAGCAGTACTTC.

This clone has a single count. The CDR3 DNA sequence: TGTGCCAGCAGACCACGTAGGACAGGGTACGAGCAGTACTTC. Residues: CASRPRRTGYEQYF. The rearrangement joins TRBV28 to TRBJ2-7; TRBD1 aligns across 8 bases. Germline loops: CDR1 MDHEN, CDR2 SYDVKM. The CDR3 runs to 14 residues. V dropped 6 bases and J dropped 4; count of bases not matched to a gene: 8.

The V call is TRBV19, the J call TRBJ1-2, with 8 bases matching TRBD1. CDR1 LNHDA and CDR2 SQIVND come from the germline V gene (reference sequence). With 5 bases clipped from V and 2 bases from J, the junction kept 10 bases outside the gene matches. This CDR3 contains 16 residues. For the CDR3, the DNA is TGTGCCAGTAGTTTCGCCGGGACAGGCTTAAACTATGGCTACACCTTC. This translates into CASSFAGTGLNYGYTF. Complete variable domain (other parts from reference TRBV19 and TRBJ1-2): DGGITQSPKYLFRKEGQNVTLSCEQNLNHDAMYWYRQDPGQGLRLIYYSQIVNDFQKGDIAEGYSVSREKKESFPLTVTSAQKNPTAFYLCASSFAGTGLNYGYTFGSGTRLTVV.

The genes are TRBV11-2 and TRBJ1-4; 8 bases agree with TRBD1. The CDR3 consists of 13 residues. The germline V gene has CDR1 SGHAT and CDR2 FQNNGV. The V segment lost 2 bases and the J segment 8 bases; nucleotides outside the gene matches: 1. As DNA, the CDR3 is TGTGCCAGCAGCTTACAGGGGGCGGAAAAACTGTTTTTT. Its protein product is CASSLQGAEKLFF.

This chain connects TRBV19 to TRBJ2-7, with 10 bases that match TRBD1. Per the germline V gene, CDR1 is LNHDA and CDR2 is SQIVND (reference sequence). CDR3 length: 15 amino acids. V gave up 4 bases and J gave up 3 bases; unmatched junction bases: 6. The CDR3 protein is CASSTGTGAIYEQYF. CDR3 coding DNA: TGTGCCAGTAGTACTGGGACAGGGGCTATCTACGAGCAGTACTTC.

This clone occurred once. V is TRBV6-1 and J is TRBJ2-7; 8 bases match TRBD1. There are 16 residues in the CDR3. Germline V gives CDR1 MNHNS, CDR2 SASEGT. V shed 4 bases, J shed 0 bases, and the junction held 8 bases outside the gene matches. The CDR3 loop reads CASSAGRTGRSYEQYF. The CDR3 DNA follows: TGTGCCAGCAGTGCAGGGAGGACAGGGCGCTCCTACGAGCAGTACTTC.

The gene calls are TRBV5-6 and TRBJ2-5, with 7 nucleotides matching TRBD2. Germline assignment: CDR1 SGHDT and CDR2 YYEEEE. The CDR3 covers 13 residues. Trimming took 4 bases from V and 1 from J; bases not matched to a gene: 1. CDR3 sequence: CASSTSAQETQYF. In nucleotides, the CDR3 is TGTGCCAGCAGCACTAGCGCCCAAGAGACCCAGTACTTC. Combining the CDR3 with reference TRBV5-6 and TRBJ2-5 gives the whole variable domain DAGVTQSPTHLIKTRGQQVTLRCSPKSGHDTVSWYQQALGQGPQFIFQYYEEEERQRGNFPDRFSGHQFPNYSSELNVNALLLGDSALYLCASSTSAQETQYFGPGTRLLVL.

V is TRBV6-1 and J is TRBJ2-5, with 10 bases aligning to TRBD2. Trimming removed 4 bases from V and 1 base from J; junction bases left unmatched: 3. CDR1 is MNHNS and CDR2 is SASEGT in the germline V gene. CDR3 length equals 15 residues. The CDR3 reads CASSVTSGSQETQYF. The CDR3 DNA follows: TGTGCCAGCAGTGTGACTAGCGGGTCCCAAGAGACCCAGTACTTC.

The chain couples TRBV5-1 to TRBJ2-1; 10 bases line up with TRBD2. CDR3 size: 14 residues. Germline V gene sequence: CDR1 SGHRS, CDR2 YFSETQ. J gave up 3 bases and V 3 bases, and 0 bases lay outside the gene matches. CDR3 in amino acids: CASSWTSGYNEQFF. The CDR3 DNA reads TGCGCCAGCAGCTGGACTAGCGGCTACAATGAGCAGTTCTTC.

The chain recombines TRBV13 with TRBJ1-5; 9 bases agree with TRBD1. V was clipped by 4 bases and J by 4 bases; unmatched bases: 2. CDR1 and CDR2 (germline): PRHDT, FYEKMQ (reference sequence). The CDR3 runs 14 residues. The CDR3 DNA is TGTGCCAGCAGCTCCGGGACAGGGAATCAGCCCCAGCATTTT. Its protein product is CASSSGTGNQPQHF.

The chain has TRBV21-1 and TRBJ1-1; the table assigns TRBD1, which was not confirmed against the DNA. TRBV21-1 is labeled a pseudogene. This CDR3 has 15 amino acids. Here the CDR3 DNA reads TGTGCCAGCAGCAAAGCGCGATGGGCGAACACTGAAGCTTTCTTT. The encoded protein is CASSKARWANTEAFF.

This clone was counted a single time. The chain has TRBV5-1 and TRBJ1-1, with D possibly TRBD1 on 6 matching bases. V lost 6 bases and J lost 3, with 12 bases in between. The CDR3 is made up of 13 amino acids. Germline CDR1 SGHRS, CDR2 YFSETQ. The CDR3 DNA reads TGCGCCAGCAAGGGGGAGGGCTACACTGAAGCTTTCTTT. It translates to CASKGEGYTEAFF.

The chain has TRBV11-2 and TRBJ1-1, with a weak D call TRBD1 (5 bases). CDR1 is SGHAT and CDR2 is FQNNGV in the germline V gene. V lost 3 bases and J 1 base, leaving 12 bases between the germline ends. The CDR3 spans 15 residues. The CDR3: CASSLWGGENTEAFF. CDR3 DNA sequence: TGTGCCAGCAGCTTGTGGGGGGGAGAGAACACTGAAGCTTTCTTT.

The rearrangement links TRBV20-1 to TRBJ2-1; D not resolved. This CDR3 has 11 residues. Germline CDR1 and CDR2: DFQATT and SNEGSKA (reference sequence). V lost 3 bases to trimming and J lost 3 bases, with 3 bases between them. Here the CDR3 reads CSARRYNEQFF. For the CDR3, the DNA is TGCAGTGCTAGGCGCTACAATGAGCAGTTCTTC.

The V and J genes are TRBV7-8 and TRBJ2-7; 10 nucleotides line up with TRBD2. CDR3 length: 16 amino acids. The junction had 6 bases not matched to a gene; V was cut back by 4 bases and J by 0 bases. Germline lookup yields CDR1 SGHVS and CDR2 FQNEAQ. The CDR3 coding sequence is TGTGCCAGCAGCTCAGAGAGCGGGAGGGACTCCTACGAGCAGTACTTC. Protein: CASSSESGRDSYEQYF.

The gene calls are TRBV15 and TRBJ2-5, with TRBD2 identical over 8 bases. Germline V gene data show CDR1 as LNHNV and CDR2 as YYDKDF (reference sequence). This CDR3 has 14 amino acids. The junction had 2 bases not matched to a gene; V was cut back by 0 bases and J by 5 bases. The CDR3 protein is CATSREGLDETQYF. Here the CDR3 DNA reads TGTGCCACCAGCAGAGAGGGACTAGATGAGACCCAGTACTTC.

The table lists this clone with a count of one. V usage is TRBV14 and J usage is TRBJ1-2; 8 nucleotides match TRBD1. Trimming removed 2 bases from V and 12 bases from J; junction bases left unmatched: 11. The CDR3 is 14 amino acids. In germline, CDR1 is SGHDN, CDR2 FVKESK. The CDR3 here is CASSQLLGQGGHTF. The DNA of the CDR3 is TGTGCCAGCAGCCAACTACTAGGACAGGGCGGGCACACCTTC.

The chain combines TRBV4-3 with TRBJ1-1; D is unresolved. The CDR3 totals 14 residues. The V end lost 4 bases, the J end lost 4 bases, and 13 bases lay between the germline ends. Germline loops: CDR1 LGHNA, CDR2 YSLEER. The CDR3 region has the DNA TGCGCCAGCAGCCGCAGAGGGTTAAGCACTGAAGCTTTCTTT. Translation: CASSRRGLSTEAFF.

This CDR3 reads CASSFSYGGTGLAWVEQFF. CDR3 nucleotides: TGTGCCAGCAGCTTCAGCTATGGCGGGACCGGACTAGCCTGGGTAGAGCAGTTCTTC. This sequence joins TRBV5-6 and TRBJ2-1; 8 bases align to TRBD2. Germline-derived CDR1 and CDR2 are SGHDT and YYEEEE. The V gene end was trimmed by 2 bases and the J gene end by 10 bases; junction bases not matched to a gene: 23. The CDR3 consists of 19 residues.

The CDR3 reads CASTGTGDYGYTF. In DNA form, the CDR3 reads TGCGCCAGTACCGGGACAGGGGACTATGGCTACACCTTC. This chain connects TRBV10-2 to TRBJ1-2; 10 bases line up with TRBD1. This CDR3 spans 13 amino acids. Per the germline V gene, CDR1 is WSHSY and CDR2 is SAAADI. J was trimmed by 3 bases and V by 9 bases; bases with no gene match: 4.